This is a list of T cell receptor beta chains from one sample in a study of blood T cell repertoires in COVID-19. Profiled with immunoSEQ multiplex PCR; TCRdb holds only in-frame clones, not every one. The table shows about 270,000 clones, with around 93% occurring only once. The sample consisted of PBMCs or T cells enriched from blood (not recorded which). The receptor source for this set is a man between 35 and 55 years old who had been exposed to COVID-19. CDR3s include the opening cysteine and the closing phenylalanine or tryptophan. D genes are given only for firm matches. The size of a clone is reported for some rows only, either as once, few or many, or as a class for expanded clones.

V gene,D gene,J gene,clone size,CDR3 DNA,CDR3 protein
TRBV27,TRBD2,TRBJ2-1,few,TGTGCCAGCAGTCCAGGACTAGCAAATGAGCAGTTCTTC,CASSPGLANEQFF
TRBV30,-,TRBJ1-5,-,TGTGCCTGGAGTGTAACAGGGCCCAATCAGCCCCAGCATTTT,CAWSVTGPNQPQHF
TRBV11-1,TRBD2,TRBJ2-3,-,TGTGCCAGCTCGGCCAGCGGGAGTGCCGATACGCAGTATTTT,CASSASGSADTQYF
TRBV30,TRBD1,TRBJ2-7,-,TGTGCCTGGAGTAGGGGACAGACCTACGAGCAGTACTTC,CAWSRGQTYEQYF
TRBV5-5,-,TRBJ1-4,-,TGTGCCAGCAGCCTGCCCAAGACAGGAGTCGGCGAAAAACTGTTTTTT,CASSLPKTGVGEKLFF
TRBV12-5,TRBD2,TRBJ2-3,-,TGTGCTAGTGGTTTGGTACTAGGGGCAGCGGGAGGGCCCGTTATCGCAGATACGCAGTATTTT,CASGLVLGAAGGPVIADTQYF
TRBV21-1,-,TRBJ2-3,-,TGTGCCAGCAGCACCGGACTAGCGGGAGGAGGAAACACAGATACGCAGTATTTT,CASSTGLAGGGNTDTQYF
TRBV7-2,-,TRBJ1-5,-,TGTGCCAGCAGTCAAGGACACCCTAGCAATCAGCCCCAGCATTTT,CASSQGHPSNQPQHF
TRBV28,TRBD2,TRBJ2-4,-,TGTGCCAGCACCCCCCCCGGGACTAGCGGGAGGGCCGACATTCAGTACTTC,CASTPPGTSGRADIQYF
TRBV7-9,TRBD1,TRBJ2-6,once,TGTGCCAGCAGCCCTGCGCAGGGGGCGTTGACTTTC,CASSPAQGALTF
TRBV5-1,-,TRBJ1-2,few,TGCGCCAGCAGCCCCCGGGACAACGGCTACACCTTC,CASSPRDNGYTF
TRBV7-9,TRBD2,TRBJ2-5,-,TGTGCCAGCAGGGGACTAGCGGGAGGGATGCGGGAGACCCAGTACTTC,CASRGLAGGMRETQYF
TRBV4-1,-,TRBJ1-2,-,TGCGCCAGCAGCCAAGATCTTCCGGGGTTGGGCTATGGCTACACCTTC,CASSQDLPGLGYGYTF
TRBV19,-,TRBJ2-3,-,TGTGCCAGTAGTACTCCATATAGCGGTAGCACAGATACGCAGTATTTT,CASSTPYSGSTDTQYF
TRBV6-5,TRBD2,TRBJ2-1,-,TGTGCCAGCAGTACTAGCGGGAGATCCAATGAGCAGTTCTTC,CASSTSGRSNEQFF
TRBV19,-,TRBJ1-2,-,TGTGCCAGCCACGTTGGGCGAAGCTATGGCTACACCTTC,CASHVGRSYGYTF
TRBV6-5,TRBD1,TRBJ2-1,once,TGTGCCAGCAGTTCCACACCGGGACAGGGCTACAATGAGCAGTTCTTC,CASSSTPGQGYNEQFF
TRBV7-7,-,TRBJ2-1,-,TGTGCCAGCAGCTCTGGCTTATCCACCTACAATGAGCAGTTCTTC,CASSSGLSTYNEQFF
TRBV25-1,TRBD2,TRBJ2-1,-,TGTGCCAGCAGTGTTAGCGGGGGACCCAATGAGCAGTTCTTC,CASSVSGGPNEQFF
TRBV29-1,-,TRBJ1-1,-,TGCAGCGTTGAAGCAGGGGAAGGGGTCATGAACACTGAAGCTTTCTTT,CSVEAGEGVMNTEAFF
TRBV7-3,-,TRBJ1-1,-,TGTGCCAGCAGCTCTTCGGTGAACACTGAAGCTTTCTTT,CASSSSVNTEAFF
TRBV30,-,TRBJ1-1,-,TGTGCCTGGAGTGAAAACTTCGGGGGGACTGAAGCTTTCTTT,CAWSENFGGTEAFF
TRBV19,-,TRBJ1-1,-,TGTGCCAGTAGTATGACAGCGAACACTGAAGCTTTCTTT,CASSMTANTEAFF
TRBV7-2,TRBD1,TRBJ2-6,-,TGTGCCAGCAGGACAGGGTCTGGGGCCAACGTCCTGACTTTC,CASRTGSGANVLTF
TRBV29-1,-,TRBJ2-7,-,TGCAGCGTCCCGGTCGATGGTCTCGAGCAGTACTTC,CSVPVDGLEQYF
TRBV20-1,TRBD2,TRBJ2-1,-,TGCAGTGCTAGTAGGACTAGCTTCAGCTCCTACAATGAGCAGTTCTTC,CSASRTSFSSYNEQFF
TRBV9,-,TRBJ2-5,-,TGTGCCAGCAGCGTAGAGGTGAGGGGGTCCCAGTACTTC,CASSVEVRGSQYF
TRBV3-1/TRBV3-2,TRBD2,TRBJ2-2,-,TGTGCCAGCAGCCAAGAACTAGCGGGACGCACCGGGGAGCTGTTTTTT,CASSQELAGRTGELFF
TRBV28,-,TRBJ2-7,-,TGTGCCAGCAGTCTCTCGGGAGACTACGAGCAGTACTTC,CASSLSGDYEQYF
TRBV25-1,TRBD1,TRBJ2-6,-,TGTGCCAGCAGGGGACAGTCGATCTCTGGGGCCAACGTCCTGACTTTC,CASRGQSISGANVLTF
TRBV5-4,TRBD1,TRBJ2-5,-,TGTGCCAGCAGGAACAAAGGGGGCGAGGAGACCCAGTACTTC,CASRNKGGEETQYF
TRBV29-1,-,TRBJ2-7,-,TGCAGCGTTGAAGATGCGGTTACCTACGAGCAGTACTTC,CSVEDAVTYEQYF
TRBV2,TRBD2,TRBJ2-4,once,TGTGCCAGCAGAAGACTAGCGGAGGGGGCCAAAAACATTCAGTACTTC,CASRRLAEGAKNIQYF
TRBV10-3,-,TRBJ1-2,-,TGTGCCATCAGTGACAGTCCTAACTATGGCTACACCTTC,CAISDSPNYGYTF
TRBV29-1,TRBD1,TRBJ2-5,-,TGCAGCGTGCGGACAGGGGAAAGGGGAGAGACCCAGTACTTC,CSVRTGERGETQYF
TRBV5-5,-,TRBJ2-7,-,TGTGCCAGCCAGGGTTACGAGCAGTACTTC,CASQGYEQYF
TRBV18,-,TRBJ1-6,few,TGTGCCAGCTCACCAGCCAGGGCCTCCTATAATTCACCCCTCCACTTT,CASSPARASYNSPLHF
TRBV19,-,TRBJ1-1,-,TGTGCCACGGGAGTAGGGTTGAGCACTGAAGCTTTCTTT,CATGVGLSTEAFF
TRBV19,-,TRBJ1-1,-,TGTGCCAGTAGGTATGACAGCCTAACTTTGAACACTGAAGCTTTCTTT,CASRYDSLTLNTEAFF
TRBV7-9,TRBD1,TRBJ2-2,-,TGTGCCAGCAGCAATCAGGGGGCGAACACCGGGGAGCTGTTTTTT,CASSNQGANTGELFF
TRBV3-1/TRBV3-2,TRBD2,TRBJ2-7,-,TGTGCCAGCAGCCCCCTAGCGGGAGCTCGGGACGAGCAGTACTTC,CASSPLAGARDEQYF
TRBV2,-,TRBJ1-6,-,TGTGCCAGCTCGGGAGGTTCACCCCTCCACTTT,CASSGGSPLHF
TRBV5-5,-,TRBJ1-6,-,TGTGCCAGCGCATTGAGGCGAGCGGGAGATAATTCACCCCTCCACTTT,CASALRRAGDNSPLHF
TRBV30,TRBD1,TRBJ1-3,-,TGTGCCTGGAGCGCACCTCCTGGGACAGGGCGGTCGGACACCATATATTTT,CAWSAPPGTGRSDTIYF
TRBV4-1,-,TRBJ2-2,-,TGCGCCAGCAGCCGACATCCAGCTACATCATCCGGGGAGCTGTTTTTT,CASSRHPATSSGELFF
TRBV2,-,TRBJ1-5,-,TGTGCCAGCAGTGAGGACAATAGTCAGCCCCAGCATTTT,CASSEDNSQPQHF
TRBV18,-,TRBJ1-3,once,TGTGCCAGCTCACCTTCTCAGGGGTTCTCTGGAAACACCATATATTTT,CASSPSQGFSGNTIYF
TRBV28,TRBD1,TRBJ2-1,-,TGTGCCAGTGCACCGGCAGGGGGCACCTACAATGAGCAGTTCTTC,CASAPAGGTYNEQFF
TRBV2,-,TRBJ2-1,-,TGTGCCAGCAGTGGCAGGGACTACAATGAGCAGTTCTTC,CASSGRDYNEQFF
TRBV6-5,-,TRBJ2-2,once,TGTGCCAGCAGTTATAAACGGCAGGGGGGGCTGTTTTTT,CASSYKRQGGLFF
TRBV7-3,-,TRBJ2-7,-,TGTGCCAGCAGCTTGAGTAGAGACAGCGAGCAGTACTTC,CASSLSRDSEQYF